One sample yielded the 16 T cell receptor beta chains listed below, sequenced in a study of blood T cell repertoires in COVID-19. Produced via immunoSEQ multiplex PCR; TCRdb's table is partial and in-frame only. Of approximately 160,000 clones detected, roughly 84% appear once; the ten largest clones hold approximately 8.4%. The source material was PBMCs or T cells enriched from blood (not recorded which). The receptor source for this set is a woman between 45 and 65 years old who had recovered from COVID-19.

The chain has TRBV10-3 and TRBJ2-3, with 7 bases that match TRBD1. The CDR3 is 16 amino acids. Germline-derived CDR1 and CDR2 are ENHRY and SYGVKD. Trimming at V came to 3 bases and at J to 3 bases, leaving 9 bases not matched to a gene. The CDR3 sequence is CAISEGRTGSTDTQYF. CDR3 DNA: TGTGCCATCAGTGAAGGCCGGACAGGATCAACAGATACGCAGTATTTT.

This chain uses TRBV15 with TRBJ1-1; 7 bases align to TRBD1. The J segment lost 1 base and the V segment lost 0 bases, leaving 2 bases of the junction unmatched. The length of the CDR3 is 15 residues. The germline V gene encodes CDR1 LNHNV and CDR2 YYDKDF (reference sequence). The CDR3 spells CATSREDRENTEAFF. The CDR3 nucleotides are TGTGCCACCAGCAGAGAAGACAGGGAGAACACTGAAGCTTTCTTT.

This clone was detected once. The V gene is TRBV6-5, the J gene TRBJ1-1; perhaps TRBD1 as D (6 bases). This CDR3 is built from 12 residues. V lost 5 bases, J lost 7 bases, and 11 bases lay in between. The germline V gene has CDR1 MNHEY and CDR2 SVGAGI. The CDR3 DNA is TGTGCCAGCAGTCAGGACAGACTTGAAGCTTTCTTT. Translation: CASSQDRLEAFF.

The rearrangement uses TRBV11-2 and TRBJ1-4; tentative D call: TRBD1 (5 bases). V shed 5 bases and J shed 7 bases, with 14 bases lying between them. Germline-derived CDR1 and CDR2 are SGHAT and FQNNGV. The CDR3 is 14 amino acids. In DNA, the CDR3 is TGTGCCAGCAGCCCAGGGTATGTCGGTGAAAAACTGTTTTTT. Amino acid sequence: CASSPGYVGEKLFF.

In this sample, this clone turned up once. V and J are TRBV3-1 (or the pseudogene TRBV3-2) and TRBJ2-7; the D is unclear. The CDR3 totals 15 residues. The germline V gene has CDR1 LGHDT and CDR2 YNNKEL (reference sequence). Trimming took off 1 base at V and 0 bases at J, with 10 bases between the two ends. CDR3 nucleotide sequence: TGTGCCAGCAGCCAAGTATCACAGAGCTCCTACGAGCAGTACTTC. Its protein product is CASSQVSQSSYEQYF.

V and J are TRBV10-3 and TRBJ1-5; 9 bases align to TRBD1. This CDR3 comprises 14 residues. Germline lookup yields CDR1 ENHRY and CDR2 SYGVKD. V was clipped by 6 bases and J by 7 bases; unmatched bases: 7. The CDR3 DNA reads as TGTGCCATCAGGGAACAGGGGGCCGAACAGCCCCAGCATTTT. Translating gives CAIREQGAEQPQHF.

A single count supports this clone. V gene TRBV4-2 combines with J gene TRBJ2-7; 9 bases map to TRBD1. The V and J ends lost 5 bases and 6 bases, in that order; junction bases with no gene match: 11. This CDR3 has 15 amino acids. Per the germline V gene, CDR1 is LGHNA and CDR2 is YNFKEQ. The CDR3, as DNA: TGTGCCAGCAGCTATTACCGGGACAGGGTGAGCGAGCAGTACTTC. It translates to CASSYYRDRVSEQYF.

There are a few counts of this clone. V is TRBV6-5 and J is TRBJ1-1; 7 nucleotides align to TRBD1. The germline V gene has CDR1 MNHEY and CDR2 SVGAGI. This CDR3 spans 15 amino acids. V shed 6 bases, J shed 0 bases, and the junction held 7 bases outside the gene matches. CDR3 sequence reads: CASRLKQGMNTEAFF. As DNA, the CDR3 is TGTGCCAGCAGGCTTAAACAGGGGATGAACACTGAAGCTTTCTTT.

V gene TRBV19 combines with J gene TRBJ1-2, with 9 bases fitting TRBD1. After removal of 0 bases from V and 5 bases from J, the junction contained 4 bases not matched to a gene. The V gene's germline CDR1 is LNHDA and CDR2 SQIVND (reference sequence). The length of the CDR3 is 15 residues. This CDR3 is CASSIDLGQGYGYTF. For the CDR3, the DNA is TGTGCCAGTAGTATAGATCTGGGACAGGGTTATGGCTACACCTTC.

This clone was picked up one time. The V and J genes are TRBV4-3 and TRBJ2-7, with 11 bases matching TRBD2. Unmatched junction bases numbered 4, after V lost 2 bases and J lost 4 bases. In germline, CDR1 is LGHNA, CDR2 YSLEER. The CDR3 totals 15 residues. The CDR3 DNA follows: TGCGCCAGCAGCCAACGAGGGACTAGCGGATACGAGCAGTACTTC. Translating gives CASSQRGTSGYEQYF.

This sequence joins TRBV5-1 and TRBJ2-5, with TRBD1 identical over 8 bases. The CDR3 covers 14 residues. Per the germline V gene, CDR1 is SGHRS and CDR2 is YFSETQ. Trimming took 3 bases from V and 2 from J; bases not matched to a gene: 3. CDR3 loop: CASSWRQGQETQYF. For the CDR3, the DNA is TGCGCCAGCAGCTGGCGACAGGGGCAAGAGACCCAGTACTTC.

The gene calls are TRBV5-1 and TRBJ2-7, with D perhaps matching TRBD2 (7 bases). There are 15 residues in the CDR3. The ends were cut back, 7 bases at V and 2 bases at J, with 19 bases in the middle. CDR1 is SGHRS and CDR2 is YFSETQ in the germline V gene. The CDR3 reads CASGGGAAGPYEQYF. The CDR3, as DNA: TGCGCCAGCGGAGGGGGGGCGGCAGGCCCCTACGAGCAGTACTTC.

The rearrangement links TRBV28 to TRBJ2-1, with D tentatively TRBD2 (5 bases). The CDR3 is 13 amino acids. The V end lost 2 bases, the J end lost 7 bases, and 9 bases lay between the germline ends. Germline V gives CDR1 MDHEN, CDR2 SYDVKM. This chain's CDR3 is CASSLLARNEQFF. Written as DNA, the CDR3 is TGTGCCAGCAGTTTACTAGCCAGGAATGAGCAGTTCTTC. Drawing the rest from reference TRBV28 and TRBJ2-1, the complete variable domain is DVKVTQSSRYLVKRTGEKVFLECVQDMDHENMFWYRQDPGLGLRLIYFSYDVKMKEKGDIPEGYSVSREKKERFSLILESASTNQTSMYLCASSLLARNEQFFGPGTRLTVL.

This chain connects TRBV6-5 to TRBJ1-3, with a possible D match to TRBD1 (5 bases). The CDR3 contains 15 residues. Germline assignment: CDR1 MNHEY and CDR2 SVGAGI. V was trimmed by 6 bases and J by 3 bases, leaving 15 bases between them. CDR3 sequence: CASRRLQGLGNTIYF. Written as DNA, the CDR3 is TGTGCCAGCAGACGACTTCAGGGTCTTGGAAACACCATATATTTT.

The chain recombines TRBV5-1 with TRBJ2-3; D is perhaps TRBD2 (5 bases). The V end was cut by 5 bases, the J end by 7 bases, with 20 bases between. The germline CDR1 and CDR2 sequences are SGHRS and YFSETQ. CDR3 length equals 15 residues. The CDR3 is CASSLGQTSTNTQYF. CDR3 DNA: TGCGCCAGCAGTTTAGGTCAAACTAGTACAAATACGCAGTATTTT.

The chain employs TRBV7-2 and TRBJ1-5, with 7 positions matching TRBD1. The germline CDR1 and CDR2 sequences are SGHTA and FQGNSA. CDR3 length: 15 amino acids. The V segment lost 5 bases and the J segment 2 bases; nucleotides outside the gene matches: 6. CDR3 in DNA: TGTGCCAGCAGCACCCGACAGGGTGGCAATCAGCCCCAGCATTTT. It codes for CASSTRQGGNQPQHF.